This is a list of T cell receptor beta chains from one sample in a study of neurological immune-mediated disorders. TCRdb processed the 5' RACE reads anew with MiXCR; each CDR3 protein has one entry. This table has 20,000 or so distinct CDR3 sequences, roughly 13% appearing once. Input material: PBMCs. The receptors shown here come from a woman aged 40-49 years with HTLV-1-associated myelopathy (HAM/TSP). Both conserved end residues are part of each CDR3. The D gene is left open where the match is weak. Clone sizes are given selectively: once, few, many, or a class where the clone is expanded.

>TRBJ1-5|TRBD1|TRBV5-1|many
CASSATTGGGQPQHF
TGCGCCAGCAGCGCGACGACAGGGGGCGGGCAGCCCCAGCATTTT
>TRBJ1-2|TRBD1|TRBV12-3/TRBV12-4|many
CASRTTGADGYTF
TGTGCCAGCAGAACCACAGGGGCTGATGGCTACACCTTC
>TRBJ2-3|NA|TRBV15|NA
CATSRDMGCPDENPTDTQYF
TGTGCCACTAGCAGAGATATGGGGTGCCCGGACGAAAACCCCACAGATACGCAGTATTTT
>TRBJ2-1|NA|TRBV7-2|many
CASSLAPRYEQFF
TGTGCCAGCAGCTTAGCGCCGCGGTATGAGCAGTTCTTC
>TRBJ1-4|TRBD1|TRBV7-9|many
CASGNRGSTEKLFF
TGTGCCAGCGGGAACAGGGGGTCTACTGAAAAACTGTTTTTT
>TRBJ2-3|TRBD2|TRBV20-1|many
CSSDSSSGGYTDTQYF
TGCAGTTCAGATAGTTCTAGCGGGGGGTACACAGATACGCAGTATTTT
>TRBJ2-5|TRBD1|TRBV20-1|many
CSARPGTGAETQYF
TGCAGTGCTAGACCCGGGACAGGGGCCGAGACCCAGTACTTC
>TRBJ2-6|NA|TRBV5-1|many
CASSLATGPGANVLTF
TGCGCCAGCAGCTTGGCTACAGGCCCTGGGGCCAACGTCCTGACTTTC
>TRBJ1-1|NA|TRBV7-8|many
CASSLDRTHEAFF
TGTGCCAGCAGCCTAGACAGGACTCATGAAGCTTTCTTT
>TRBJ2-3|NA|TRBV5-1|few
CASSLDNPDTQYF
TGCGCCAGCAGCTTGGATAATCCAGATACGCAGTATTTT
>TRBJ1-2|NA|TRBV5-1|many
CASSKDTTNYGYTF
TGCGCCAGCAGCAAGGACACGACTAACTATGGCTACACCTTC
>TRBJ2-3|NA|TRBV12-3/TRBV12-4|many
CASSYAVRDTQYF
TGTGCCAGCAGTTACGCCGTGCGCGATACGCAGTATTTT